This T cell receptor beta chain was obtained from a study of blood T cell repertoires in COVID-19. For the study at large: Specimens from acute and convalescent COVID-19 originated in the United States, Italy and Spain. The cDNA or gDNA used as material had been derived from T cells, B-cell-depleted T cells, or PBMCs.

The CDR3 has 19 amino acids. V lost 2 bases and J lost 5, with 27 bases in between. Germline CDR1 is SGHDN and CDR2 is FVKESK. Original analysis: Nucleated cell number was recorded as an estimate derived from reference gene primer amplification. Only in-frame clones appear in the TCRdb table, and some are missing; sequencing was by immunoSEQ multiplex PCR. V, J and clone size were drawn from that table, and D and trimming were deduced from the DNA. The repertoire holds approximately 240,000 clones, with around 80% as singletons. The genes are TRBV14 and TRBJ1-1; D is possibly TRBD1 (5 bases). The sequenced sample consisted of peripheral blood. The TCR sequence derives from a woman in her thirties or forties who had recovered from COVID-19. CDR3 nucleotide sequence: TGTGCCAGCAGCCAATTCGCCGGGACCGGGGTGGGAGGTGTTACTGAAGCTTTCTTT. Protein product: CASSQFAGTGVGGVTEAFF.